Detailed here is one T cell receptor (beta chain). Its antigen is not yet known. One base away there is no much larger clone; base qualities are not given. These data are taken from a study of blood T cells in healthy people across ages (dated by TCRdb to 2015 to 2017). In the study overall: In model experiments, template switching captured roughly one uniquely barcoded TCR beta cDNA molecule for every two T cells. Using deep sequencing normalized with unique cDNA molecular identifiers, the study measured how TCR beta repertoire diversity changes with age. The donors were split into four age groups: young (average 16 years), middle-aged (roughly 39), aged (roughly 65) and long-lived (approximately 80). To avoid experimental bias, donors of different ages were randomly spread across the sequencing lanes. The study analyzed two additional independent replicas of 1 million unique cDNA reads from the same blood draw for two donors, one aged 18 to 29 and one aged 80 or older. On the study overall, not on this receptor specifically: Compared with the aged group, the long-lived group had more naive CD4+ T cells, fewer expanded clones and increased TCR diversity, suggesting age selection. Estimates of total diversity from one million sequenced T cells were regarded as lower bounds and underestimates. The CMV infection status of donors was not known, potentially confounding age-related changes in expanded clonotypes. Observed TCR beta diversity correlated strongly with the percentage of naive T cells measured by flow cytometry. Because profiling used bulk unsorted PBMCs, naive and antigen-experienced compartments could not be compared conclusively. Observed TCR beta diversity per million T cells fell roughly linearly with age, and a significant reduction was already apparent by age about 43.

The donors were under 40 Caucasian individuals from Russia, aged about 6 to 95 years, who were systemically healthy. Each donor gave 8.5 to 10 milliliters of peripheral blood, collected into EDTA-treated Vacutainer tubes. PBMCs were isolated by Ficoll-Paque density-gradient centrifugation, with at least 6 million obtained per sample. Total RNA was extracted from PBMCs with Trizol reagent, with at least 6 micrograms obtained per sample. The percentages of naive CD45RAhigh/CD27high T cells were determined by flow cytometry on a PBMC aliquot from every donor. Receptor libraries were prepared by 5' RACE. The reads were generated on an Illumina HiSeq 2500. A second PCR of about 7 to 12 cycles was run with a J-beta primer mix and a sample-barcoded 5' primer. A template-switch 5' adaptor carrying 12 random nucleotides introduced a unique molecular identifier onto each TCR beta cDNA molecule. At least 3 million CDR3-containing paired-end reads were obtained from each sample. First-strand cDNA was synthesized from all RNA with the Mint cDNA synthesis kit, primed by a TRBC-specific oligonucleotide. All cDNA was treated with uracil-DNA glycosylase and then went through a first 18-cycle PCR with the universal primers M1SS and BC2_uni_R. Concerning the study's data processing: Each sample was normalized by randomly selecting 1 million high-quality reads, each carrying a distinct molecular identifier. Reads with shared molecular identifiers were discarded instead of being binned into consensus sequences. MiTCR, run with a Q25 quality threshold and the strictest error-elimination algorithm, handled CDR3 identification, clonotype clustering and error correction. A nonparametric unseen species model with Euler transformation was used to estimate a lower bound on total TCR beta diversity. TCRdb reworked the public reads: Q25 trimming with fastp, MiXCR clone assembly, productive beta chains retained. All rows with the same CDR3 protein become a single entry with the most common DNA and genes. The V and J calls shown here were made by TCRdb, not taken from the authors' results. The sample table contains roughly 680,000 distinct CDR3 sequences; only one count was recorded for over 40% of them. The ten largest account for roughly 12% of the sample.

The CDR3 runs 10 amino acids, cysteine and phenylalanine included. Of all the DNA, just the CDR3 is kept, 30 bases in frame from base 1. CDR1 is given as MGHDK and CDR2 as SYGVNS, both from the germline V gene. The receptor was isolated from a woman of 80 years or more in good health. Source material: blood. This chain joins TRBV25-1 to TRBJ2-7; no D gene call is confident. The J call may be incorrect, as the DNA end agrees better with TRBJ2-5. The nucleotide sequence is TGTGCCAGCAAGGTCAAGACCCAGTACTTC. This gives the protein CASKVKTQYF.